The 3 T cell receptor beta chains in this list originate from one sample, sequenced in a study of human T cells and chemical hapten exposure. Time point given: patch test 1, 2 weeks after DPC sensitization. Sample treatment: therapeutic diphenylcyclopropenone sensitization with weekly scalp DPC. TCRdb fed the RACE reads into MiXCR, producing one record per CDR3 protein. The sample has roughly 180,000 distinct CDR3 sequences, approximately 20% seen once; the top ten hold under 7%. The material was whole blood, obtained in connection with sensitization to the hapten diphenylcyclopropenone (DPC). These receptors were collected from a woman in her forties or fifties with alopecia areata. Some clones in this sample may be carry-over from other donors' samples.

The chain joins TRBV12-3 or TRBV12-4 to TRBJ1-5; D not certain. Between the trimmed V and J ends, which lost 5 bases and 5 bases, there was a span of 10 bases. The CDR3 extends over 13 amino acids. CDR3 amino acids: CASSQTEYQPQHF. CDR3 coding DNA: TGTGCCAGCAGTCAAACGGAGTATCAGCCCCAGCATTTT.

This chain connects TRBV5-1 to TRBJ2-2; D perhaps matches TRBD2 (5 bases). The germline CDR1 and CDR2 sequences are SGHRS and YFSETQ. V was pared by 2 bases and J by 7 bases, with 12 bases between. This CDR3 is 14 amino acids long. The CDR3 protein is CASSFREAGGELFF. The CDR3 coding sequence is TGCGCCAGCAGCTTTCGAGAGGCGGGCGGGGAGCTGTTTTTT.

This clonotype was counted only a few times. The CDR3 spells CSVEIGGEQFF. CDR3 nucleotide sequence: TGCAGCGTTGAAATCGGCGGTGAGCAGTTCTTC. This chain joins TRBV29-1 and TRBJ2-1; D is undetermined. Trimming took 2 bases from V and 9 from J, leaving 8 bases between them. The CDR3 contains 11 residues. CDR1 and CDR2 from the germline V gene are SQVTM and ANQGSEA.